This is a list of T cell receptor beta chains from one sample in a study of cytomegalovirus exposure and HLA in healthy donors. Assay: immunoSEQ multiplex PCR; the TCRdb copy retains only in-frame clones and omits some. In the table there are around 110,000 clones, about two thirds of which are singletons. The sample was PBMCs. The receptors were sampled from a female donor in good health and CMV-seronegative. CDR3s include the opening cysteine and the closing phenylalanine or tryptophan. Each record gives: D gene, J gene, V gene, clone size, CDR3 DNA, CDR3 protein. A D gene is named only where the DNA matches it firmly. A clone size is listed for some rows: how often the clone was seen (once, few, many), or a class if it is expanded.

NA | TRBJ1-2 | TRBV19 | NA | TGTGCCAGTAGTATTTCTGTCAGGGACTATGGCTACACCTTC | CASSISVRDYGYTF
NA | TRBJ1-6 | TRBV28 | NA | TGTGCCAGCAGCCCAGGGCGAGTGGCCCTCCACTTT | CASSPGRVALHF
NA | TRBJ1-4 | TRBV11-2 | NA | TGTGCCAGCAGCTTAGATAGGGGGTCCAATGAAAAACTGTTTTTT | CASSLDRGSNEKLFF
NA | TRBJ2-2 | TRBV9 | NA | TGTGCCAGCAGCGAGCGTGGCGTTGGAGGGGTCGGCACCGGGGAGCTGTTTTTT | CASSERGVGGVGTGELFF
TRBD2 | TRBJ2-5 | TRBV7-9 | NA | TGTGCCAGCAGCTCTAGCGGGAGGGCTGGGGAGACCCAGTACTTC | CASSSSGRAGETQYF
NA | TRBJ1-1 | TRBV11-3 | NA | TGTGCCAGCAGCCCCGGGGGGAGCACTGAAGCTTTCTTT | CASSPGGSTEAFF
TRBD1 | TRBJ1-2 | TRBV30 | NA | TGTGCCTGGAGAGAGGGGGCAAACTATGGCTACACCTTC | CAWREGANYGYTF
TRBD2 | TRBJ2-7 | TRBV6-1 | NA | TGTGCCAGCAGTGAAGCGGGGACTAGCGGGTACGAGCAGTACTTC | CASSEAGTSGYEQYF
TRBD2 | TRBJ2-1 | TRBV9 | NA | TGTGCCAGCAGCCGATACGGACTAGCGGGAGGCAATGAGCAGTTCTTC | CASSRYGLAGGNEQFF
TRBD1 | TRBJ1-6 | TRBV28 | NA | TGTGCCAGCACTGGGGACAGGCAAAATTCACCCCTCCACTTT | CASTGDRQNSPLHF
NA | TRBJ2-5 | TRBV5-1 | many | TGCGCCAGCAGCTTGGCGGGCAGGGGGGCTGCGTTGGAGACCCAGTACTTC | CASSLAGRGAALETQYF
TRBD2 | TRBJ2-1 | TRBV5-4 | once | TGTGCCAGCAGCTTGGAGACTAGCGGGGGGTTCAATGAGCAGTTCTTC | CASSLETSGGFNEQFF
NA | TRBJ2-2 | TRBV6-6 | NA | TGTGCCAGCAGTTACGACTCCGGGGAGCTGTTTTTT | CASSYDSGELFF
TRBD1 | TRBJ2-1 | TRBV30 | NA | TGTGCCTGGAGCCGCTGGGTACCGGGACAGTTTGACAATGAGCAGTTCTTC | CAWSRWVPGQFDNEQFF
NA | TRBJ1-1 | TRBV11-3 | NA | TGTGCCAGCAGCTTAGATCCGGGAATCAACACTGAAGCTTTCTTT | CASSLDPGINTEAFF
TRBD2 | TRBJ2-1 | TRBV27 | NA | TGTGCCAGCAGAACTCTGGGACTAACCATCAATGAGCAGTTCTTC | CASRTLGLTINEQFF
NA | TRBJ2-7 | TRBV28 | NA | TGTGCCAGCAGTCCCTGGGCCAGAAAAGTCCCCGAGGGCGAGCAGTACTTC | CASSPWARKVPEGEQYF
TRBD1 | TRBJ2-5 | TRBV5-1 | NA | TGCGCCAGCAGCCCGGTGGGCACAGGGGGCGGGGAGACCCAGTACTTC | CASSPVGTGGGETQYF
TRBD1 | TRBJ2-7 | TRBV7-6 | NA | TGTGCCAGCAGCTATCGGGACAGCAACTACGAGCAGTACTTC | CASSYRDSNYEQYF
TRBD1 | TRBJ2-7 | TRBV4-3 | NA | TGCGCCAGCAGTTTCGTCGGGACAGGGGAGAGCTCCTACGAGCAGTACTTC | CASSFVGTGESSYEQYF
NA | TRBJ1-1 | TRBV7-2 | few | TGTGCCAGCAGCTTATCTCGTCGAGGCCGGTCTATAACTGAAGCTTTCTTT | CASSLSRRGRSITEAFF
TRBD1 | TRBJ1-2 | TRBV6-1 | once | TGTGCCAGCAGTGGAAGGACAGGTACTATCTATGGCTACACCTTC | CASSGRTGTIYGYTF
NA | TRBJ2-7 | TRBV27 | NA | TGTGCCAGCAGTTCGTCCTACGAGCAGTACTTC | CASSSSYEQYF
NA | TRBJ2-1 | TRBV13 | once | TGTGCCAGCAGGGCATGGAGCTCCTACAATGAGCAGTTCTTC | CASRAWSSYNEQFF
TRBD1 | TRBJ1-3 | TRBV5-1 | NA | TGCGCCAGCAGCACAGGGGACGGAAGATCTGGAAACACCATATATTTT | CASSTGDGRSGNTIYF
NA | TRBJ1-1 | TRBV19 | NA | TGTGCCAGTAACGTAAGGACAGATGCTAGCACTGAAGCTTTCTTT | CASNVRTDASTEAFF
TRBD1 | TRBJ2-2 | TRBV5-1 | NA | TGCGCCAGCAGCGGGGGACAGGGGTCCGCCGGGGAGCTGTTTTTT | CASSGGQGSAGELFF
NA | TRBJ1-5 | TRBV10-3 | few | TGTGCCATCAGTGAGTACTCAGGGGGCAATCAGCCCCAGCATTTT | CAISEYSGGNQPQHF
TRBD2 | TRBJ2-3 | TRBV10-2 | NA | TGCGCCAGCAGGGGACTAGCGGGAGGGTTAGATACGCAGTATTTT | CASRGLAGGLDTQYF
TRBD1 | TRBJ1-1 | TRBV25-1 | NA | TGTGCCAGCAGAGGGACAGGGGTTTGGACGACTGAAGCTTTCTTT | CASRGTGVWTTEAFF
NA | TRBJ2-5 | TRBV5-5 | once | TGTGCCAGCAGCGGGACAACTGAGCGGACCCAGTACTTC | CASSGTTERTQYF
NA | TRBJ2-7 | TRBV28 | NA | TGTGCCAGCAGTTTCCTGGACAGCTCCTACGAGCAGTACTTC | CASSFLDSSYEQYF
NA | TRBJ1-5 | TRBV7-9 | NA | TGTGCCAGCAGCCTCGACAGCAACAATCAGCCCCAGCATTTT | CASSLDSNNQPQHF
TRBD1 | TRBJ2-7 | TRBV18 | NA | TGTGCCAGCTCACCGGGGACAGGGGGCTACGAGCAGTACTTC | CASSPGTGGYEQYF
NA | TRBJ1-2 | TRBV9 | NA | TGTGCCAGCAGCGTAGCTGGGTTGGGCAGTTTCTATGGCTACACCTTC | CASSVAGLGSFYGYTF
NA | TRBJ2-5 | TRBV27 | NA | TGTGCCAGCAGTTTAGCAGTGTTGGAGACCCAGTACTTC | CASSLAVLETQYF
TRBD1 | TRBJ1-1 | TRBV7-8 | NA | TGTGCCAGCAGCTTCAGACAGGGGGACACTGAAGCTTTCTTT | CASSFRQGDTEAFF
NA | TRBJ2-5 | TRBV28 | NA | TGTGCCAGCAGCGGGGGTGGTAGCGTCTGGGAGACCCAGTACTTC | CASSGGGSVWETQYF
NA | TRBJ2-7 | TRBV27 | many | TGTGCCAGCAGCCCCGGGAGCGGACCCTACGAGCAGTACTTC | CASSPGSGPYEQYF
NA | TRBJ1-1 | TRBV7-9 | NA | TGTGCCAGCAGCCCGGACTTCGGCCCTAACACTGAAGCTTTCTTT | CASSPDFGPNTEAFF
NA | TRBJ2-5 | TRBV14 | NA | TGTGCCAGCAGCCAAGGTATAGGCGGTTTAGGAGGACACCAAGAGACCCAGTACTTC | CASSQGIGGLGGHQETQYF
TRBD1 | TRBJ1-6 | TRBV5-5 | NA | TGTGCCAGCAGCGGGCAGGGGGCTCCTTATTCACCCCTCCACTTT | CASSGQGAPYSPLHF
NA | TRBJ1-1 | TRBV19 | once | TGTGCCAGTAGTATTGGTAGGAACACTGAAGCTTTCTTT | CASSIGRNTEAFF
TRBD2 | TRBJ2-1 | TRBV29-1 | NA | TGCAGCGTAGCGACTAGCGGGAGGTGGAACAATGAGCAGTTCTTC | CSVATSGRWNNEQFF
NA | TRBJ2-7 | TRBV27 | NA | TGTGCCAGCAGTTTATCAGCCGCGGGACGGGGCGAGCAGTACTTC | CASSLSAAGRGEQYF
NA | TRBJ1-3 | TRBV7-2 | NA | TGTGCCAGCAGCTTAGCGGGCATCTCTGGAAACACCATATATTTT | CASSLAGISGNTIYF